This T cell receptor (beta chain) appears in the sequencing data of a study of cytomegalovirus exposure and HLA in healthy donors. The CDR3 contains 15 residues. Trimming shortened V by 4 bases and J by 0 bases, and 14 bases separated the two germline ends. Germline V CDR1 and CDR2: SGHDT, YYEEEE. Generated by immunoSEQ multiplex PCR, the TCRdb table keeps only in-frame clones and is missing some. This table has approximately 150,000 clones, about 89% appearing once. The sequence came from a man aged 18 to 29 in good health and CMV-seropositive. The J gene is TRBJ2-7, the V gene TRBV5-6; TRBD2 might be the D (5 bases). Sequencing was done on a sample of PBMCs. The DNA for the CDR3 is TGTGCCAGCAGCCTCCCCGGCGGGTACTCCTACGAGCAGTACTTC. This codes for CASSLPGGYSYEQYF. The full variable domain, with the rest looked up from reference TRBV5-6 and TRBJ2-7, is DAGVTQSPTHLIKTRGQQVTLRCSPKSGHDTVSWYQQALGQGPQFIFQYYEEEERQRGNFPDRFSGHQFPNYSSELNVNALLLGDSALYLCASSLPGGYSYEQYFGPGTRLTVT.